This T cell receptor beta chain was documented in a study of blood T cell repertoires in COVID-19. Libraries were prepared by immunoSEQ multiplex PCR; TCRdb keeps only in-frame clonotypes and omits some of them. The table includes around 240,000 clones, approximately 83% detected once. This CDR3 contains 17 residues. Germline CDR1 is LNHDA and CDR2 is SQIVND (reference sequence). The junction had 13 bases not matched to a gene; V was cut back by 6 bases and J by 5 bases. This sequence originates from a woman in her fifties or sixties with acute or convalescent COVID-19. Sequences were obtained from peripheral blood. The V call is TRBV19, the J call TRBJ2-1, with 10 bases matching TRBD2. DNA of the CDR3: TGTGCCAGTAGGATTTTGACTAGCGGGCCGAGGCACAATGAGCAGTTCTTC. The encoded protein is CASRILTSGPRHNEQFF.